A selection of T cell receptor beta chains follows, all from one sample in a study of radiotherapy plus CTLA-4 blockade in lung cancer. TCRdb keeps only in-frame clones here, not all; method: immunoSEQ multiplex PCR. The data show approximately 97,000 clones, with 83% seen just once and 0.65% to 1% held by the top ten. Sequencing used peripheral blood, obtained from a patient treated with radiotherapy plus ipilimumab. The receptor set was obtained from a human donor with non-small cell lung cancer who had stable disease on radiotherapy plus ipilimumab. Both conserved end residues are part of each CDR3. Each record gives: J gene, V gene, CDR3 protein.

J gene: TRBJ2-3; V gene: TRBV2; CDR3 protein: CASRLAVGTDTQYF
J gene: TRBJ2-5; V gene: TRBV18; CDR3 protein: CASSPFGQETQYF
J gene: TRBJ2-7; V gene: TRBV25-1; CDR3 protein: CASTLSGTSYEQYF
J gene: TRBJ1-4; V gene: TRBV5-4; CDR3 protein: CASSGGTGEKLFF
J gene: TRBJ1-1; V gene: TRBV9; CDR3 protein: CASSATGGSAEAFF
J gene: TRBJ1-6; V gene: TRBV5-1; CDR3 protein: CASSEGQGSSPLHF
J gene: TRBJ1-2; V gene: TRBV7-9; CDR3 protein: CASTGGGVYGYTF
J gene: TRBJ2-7; V gene: TRBV5-6; CDR3 protein: CASHLAGQISYEQYF
J gene: TRBJ2-7; V gene: TRBV7-9; CDR3 protein: CASSLEGRGSASEQYF
J gene: TRBJ2-2; V gene: TRBV5-1; CDR3 protein: CASSFNRVTRGTGELFF
J gene: TRBJ2-4; V gene: TRBV21-1; CDR3 protein: CASSKTVAKNIQYF
J gene: TRBJ2-5; V gene: TRBV5-1; CDR3 protein: CASSLGSQETQYF
J gene: TRBJ2-7; V gene: TRBV28; CDR3 protein: CASSLKFLREQYF
J gene: TRBJ2-5; V gene: TRBV11-3; CDR3 protein: CASSLGGTGGQETQYF
J gene: TRBJ2-2; V gene: TRBV28; CDR3 protein: CASSLLQGANTGELFF
J gene: TRBJ1-6; V gene: TRBV5-1; CDR3 protein: CASSFNRDSNSPLHF
J gene: TRBJ1-2; V gene: TRBV27; CDR3 protein: CASTITGRSNYGYTF
J gene: TRBJ1-5; V gene: TRBV28; CDR3 protein: CASSLGGQPQHF
J gene: TRBJ2-7; V gene: TRBV6-5; CDR3 protein: CASRTTGDSYEQYF
J gene: TRBJ1-1; V gene: TRBV4-2; CDR3 protein: CASSQTAGGNTVNTEAFF
J gene: TRBJ2-7; V gene: TRBV11-2; CDR3 protein: CASSLARTSGSSYEQYF
J gene: TRBJ1-5; V gene: TRBV18; CDR3 protein: CASSPPLRDQPQHF
J gene: TRBJ1-2; V gene: TRBV6-5; CDR3 protein: CASSSNTIGYTF
J gene: TRBJ1-3; V gene: TRBV27; CDR3 protein: CASKPSGGGNTIYF